This TCR beta chain derives from a study of blood T cells in healthy people across ages. As regards this clonotype: Its specificity is not known.

General study points: Among long-lived donors, naive CD4+ cells were more numerous and diversity higher than in aged donors. Across samples, TCR beta diversity tracked strongly with naive T cell percentage.

Using a J-beta primer mix together with a sample-barcoded 5' primer, a second PCR was run for about 6 to 11 cycles. Each cDNA molecule, via a template-switch adaptor with 12 random nucleotides, was tagged. TCRdb called the 5' RACE reads again in MiXCR, with one record for every CDR3 protein. The sample carries about 1.5 million distinct CDR3 sequences, approximately 43% recorded once. CDR3 length: 13 residues. Germline V gene data show CDR1 as KGHDR and CDR2 as SFDVKD. The V end lost 5 bases, the J end lost 7 bases, and 14 bases lay between the germline ends. The TCR comes from a woman under 30 in good health. The chain uses TRBV24-1 and TRBJ2-7; D perhaps matches TRBD1 (7 bases). Sequenced sample: blood. CDR3 residues: CATSAGGRNEQYF. In DNA form, the CDR3 reads TGTGCCACCAGTGCAGGGGGGCGGAATGAGCAGTACTTC.